This note documents a single T cell receptor (beta chain) sequence. Original processing methods: Estimated nucleated cell counts came from reference gene primer amplification. Assay: immunoSEQ multiplex PCR; the TCRdb copy retains only in-frame clones and omits some. V and J calls and clone size are as listed in that table; D and trimming were resolved from the DNA. The sample has a few hundred thousand clones, roughly 84% seen once. Participant age was 18 to 89 years, and participants resided in roughly 24 US areas. Donors were grouped by their self-reported clinical history. Either two negative PCRs, clearance, or symptom resolution qualified Cohort 3 donors as recovered. These data belong to a study of blood T cell repertoires in COVID-19. This TCR was recovered from a middle-aged man who had recovered from COVID-19. Sequencing used PBMCs or T cells enriched from blood (not recorded which).

The CDR3 is CASRTVNEQFF. Written as DNA, the CDR3 is TGTGCCAGCCGGACAGTCAATGAGCAGTTCTTC. The rearrangement uses TRBV28 and TRBJ2-1; perhaps TRBD1 as D (6 bases). Germline V CDR1 and CDR2: MDHEN, SYDVKM. The CDR3 is 11 amino acids. V lost 8 bases to trimming and J lost 6 bases, with 8 bases between them.